Here is one TCR beta chain with its context. The sample comes from a study of CD8+ T cells in alopecia areata. After isolation, RNA underwent reverse transcription to generate cDNA as the sequencing template. Method: immunoSEQ multiplex PCR; TCRdb's copy keeps in-frame clones and lacks some. The sample contains 150,000 to 200,000 clones, approximately 59% of which appear only once. Germline loops: CDR1 SQVTM, CDR2 ANQGSEA. The CDR3 is made up of 11 amino acids. V dropped 6 bases and J dropped 6 bases, with 8 bases sitting between them. Here the sequenced sample was CD4+ T cells sorted from blood, taken at week 0. This TCR came from a human donor with alopecia areata. The chain joins TRBV29-1 to TRBJ2-2; D is undetermined. Here the CDR3 reads CSVGYAGELFF. The CDR3 DNA follows: TGCAGCGTCGGATATGCCGGGGAGCTGTTTTTT.